This entry features one T cell receptor beta chain sequence. Sequencing used immunoSEQ multiplex PCR; TCRdb keeps in-frame clones, though not all of them. The table records a few million clones, approximately 95% of them present only once. The data are from a study of shared clonotypes between healthy human individuals. V lost 6 bases to trimming and J lost 4 bases, with 15 bases between them. The CDR3 has 13 amino acids. Germline V gene sequence: CDR1 GTSNPN, CDR2 SVGIG (reference sequence). The chain joins TRBV30 to TRBJ1-1; tentatively, D is TRBD1 (6 bases). The receptor was isolated from a man in his late teens or twenties in good health. Material: naive CD4+ T cells sorted from blood. Specified subset: CD45RA+ positively selected. CDR3 sequence: CACSSEGGTEAFF. The CDR3, as DNA: TGTGCCTGCTCCAGTGAGGGGGGCACTGAAGCTTTCTTT.